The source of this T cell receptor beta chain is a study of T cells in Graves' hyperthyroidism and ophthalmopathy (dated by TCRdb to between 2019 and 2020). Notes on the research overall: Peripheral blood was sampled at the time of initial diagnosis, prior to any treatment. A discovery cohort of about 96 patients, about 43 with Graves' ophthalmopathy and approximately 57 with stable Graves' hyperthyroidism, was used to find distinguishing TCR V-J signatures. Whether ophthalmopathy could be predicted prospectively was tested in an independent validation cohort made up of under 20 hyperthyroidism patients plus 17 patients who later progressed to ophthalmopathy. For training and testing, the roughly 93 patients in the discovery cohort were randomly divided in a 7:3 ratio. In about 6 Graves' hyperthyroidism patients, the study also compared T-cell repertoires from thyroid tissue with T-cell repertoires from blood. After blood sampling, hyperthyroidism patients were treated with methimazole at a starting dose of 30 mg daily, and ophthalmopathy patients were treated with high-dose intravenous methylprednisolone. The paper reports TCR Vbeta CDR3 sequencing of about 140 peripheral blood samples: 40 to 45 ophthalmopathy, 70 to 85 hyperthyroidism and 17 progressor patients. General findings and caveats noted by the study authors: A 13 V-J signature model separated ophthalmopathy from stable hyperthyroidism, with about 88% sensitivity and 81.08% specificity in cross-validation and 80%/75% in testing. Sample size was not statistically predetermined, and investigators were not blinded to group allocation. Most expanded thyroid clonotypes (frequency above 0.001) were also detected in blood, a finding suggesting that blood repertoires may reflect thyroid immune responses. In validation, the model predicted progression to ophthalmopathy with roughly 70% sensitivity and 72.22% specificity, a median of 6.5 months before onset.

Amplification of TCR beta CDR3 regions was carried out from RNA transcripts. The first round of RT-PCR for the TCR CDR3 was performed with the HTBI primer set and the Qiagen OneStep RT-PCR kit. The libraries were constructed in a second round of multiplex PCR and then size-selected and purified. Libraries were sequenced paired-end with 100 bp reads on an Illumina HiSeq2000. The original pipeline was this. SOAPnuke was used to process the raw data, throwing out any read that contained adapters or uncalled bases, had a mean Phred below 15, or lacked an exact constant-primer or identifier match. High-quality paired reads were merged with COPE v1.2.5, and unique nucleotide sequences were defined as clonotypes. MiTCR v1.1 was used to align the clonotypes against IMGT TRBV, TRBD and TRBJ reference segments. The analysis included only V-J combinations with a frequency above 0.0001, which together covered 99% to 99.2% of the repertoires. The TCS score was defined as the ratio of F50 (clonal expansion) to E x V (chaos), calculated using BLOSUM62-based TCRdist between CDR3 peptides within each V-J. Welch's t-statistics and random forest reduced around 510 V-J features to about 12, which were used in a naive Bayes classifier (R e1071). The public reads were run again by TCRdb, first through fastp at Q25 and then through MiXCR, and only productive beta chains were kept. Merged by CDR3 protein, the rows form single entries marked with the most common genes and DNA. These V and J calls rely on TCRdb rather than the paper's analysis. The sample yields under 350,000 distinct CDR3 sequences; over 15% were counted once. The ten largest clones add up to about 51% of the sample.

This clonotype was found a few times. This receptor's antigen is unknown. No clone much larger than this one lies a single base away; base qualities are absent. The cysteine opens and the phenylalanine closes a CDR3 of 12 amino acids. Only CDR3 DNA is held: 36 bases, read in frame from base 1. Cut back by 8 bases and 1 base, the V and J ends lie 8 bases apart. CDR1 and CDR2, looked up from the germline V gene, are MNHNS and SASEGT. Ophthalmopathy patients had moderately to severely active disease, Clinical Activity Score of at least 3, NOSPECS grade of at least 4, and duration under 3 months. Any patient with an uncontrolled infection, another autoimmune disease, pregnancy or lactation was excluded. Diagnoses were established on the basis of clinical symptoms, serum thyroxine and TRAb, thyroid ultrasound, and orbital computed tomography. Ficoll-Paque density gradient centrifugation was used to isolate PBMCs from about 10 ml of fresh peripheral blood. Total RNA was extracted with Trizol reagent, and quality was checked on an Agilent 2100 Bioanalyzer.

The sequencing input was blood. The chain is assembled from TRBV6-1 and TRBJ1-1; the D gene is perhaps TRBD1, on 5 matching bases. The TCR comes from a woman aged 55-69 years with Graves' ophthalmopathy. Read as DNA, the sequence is TGTGCCAGCCTGGGGCGGAACACTGAAGCTTTCTTT. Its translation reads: CASLGRNTEAFF.